Following are 17 T cell receptor beta chains from one sample sequenced in a study of T cell repertoires in cytomegalovirus infection. TCRdb re-called the reads with MiXCR, one entry per CDR3 protein. The repertoire includes nearly 450,000 distinct CDR3 sequences, roughly 30% of them detected once, and roughly an eighth sits in the top ten. The specimen sequenced was PBMCs. The receptors stem from a human donor in good health (CMV status not recorded). Some clones in this sample may be carry-over from other donors' samples.

This clonotype came up a few times. The chain combines TRBV25-1 with TRBJ1-6, with no clear D. CDR1 MGHDK and CDR2 SYGVNS come from the germline V gene. V was cut by 0 bases and J by 9 bases, with 6 bases left in between. The CDR3 covers 13 residues. CDR3 nucleotide sequence: TGTGCCAGCAGTGAATATCCGGGTTCACCCCTCCACTTT. Residues: CASSEYPGSPLHF.

This clonotype was observed at least ten times. The J gene is TRBJ2-5, the V gene TRBV7-2; D may correspond to TRBD1 or TRBD2 (5 bases each). Trimming left V 1 base short and J 2 bases short, with 14 bases between. From germline, CDR1 is SGHTA and CDR2 FQGNSA. The CDR3 runs 16 residues. Here the CDR3 reads CASSLGMGVLQETQYF. The CDR3, as DNA: TGTGCCAGCAGCTTAGGGATGGGGGTTCTGCAAGAGACCCAGTACTTC.

This clonotype turned up a few times. The V and J genes are TRBV20-1 and TRBJ2-2; 8 bases map to TRBD2. The germline V gene encodes CDR1 DFQATT and CDR2 SNEGSKA (reference sequence). The CDR3 covers 14 residues. V trimming: 1 base; J trimming: 7 bases; junction bases outside the gene matches: 5. As DNA, the CDR3 is TGCAGTGCTAGAGCGGGGGGGCCGGTCGGGGAGCTGTTTTTT. Protein: CSARAGGPVGELFF.

The V and J genes are TRBV12-3 or TRBV12-4 and TRBJ2-7, with 11 bases aligning to TRBD2. This CDR3 is 17 amino acids long. Losses at the gene ends were 6 bases for V and 6 bases for J; bases not matched to a gene: 16. The CDR3 here is CASSSQTSGAWDGEQYF. In nucleotides, the CDR3 is TGTGCCAGCAGCTCACAGACTAGCGGGGCCTGGGACGGCGAGCAGTACTTC.

The table lists this clonotype with a few counts. The chain carries TRBV19 and TRBJ1-5; TRBD1 might be the D (5 bases). The V end was cut by 8 bases, the J end by 0 bases, with 14 bases between. The CDR3 is made up of 15 amino acids. The germline V gene encodes CDR1 LNHDA and CDR2 SQIVND (reference sequence). The CDR3: CASGRDGYSNQPQHF. The CDR3 bases are TGTGCCAGTGGGAGGGACGGTTATAGCAATCAGCCCCAGCATTTT.

V is TRBV2 and J is TRBJ1-2; TRBD1 is a possible D gene (5 bases). Germline assignment: CDR1 SNHLY and CDR2 FYNNEI. With 2 bases removed from V and 0 bases from J, the gap between germline ends came to 7 bases. The CDR3 loop spans 14 amino acids. The chain's CDR3 is CASSEPGANYGYTF. CDR3 in DNA: TGTGCCAGCAGTGAACCGGGGGCTAACTATGGCTACACCTTC.

This clonotype was recorded at least ten times. V usage is TRBV12-3 or TRBV12-4 and J usage is TRBJ2-7; 7 bases align to TRBD1. The V gene end was trimmed by 8 bases and the J gene end by 4 bases; junction bases not matched to a gene: 11. This CDR3 spans 14 amino acids. The CDR3 is CASSIGGQRYEQYF. The CDR3 coding sequence is TGTGCCAGCTCCATAGGGGGACAGCGATACGAGCAGTACTTC.

The chain is built from TRBV11-2 and TRBJ2-7; unclear D gene. Germline assignment: CDR1 SGHAT and CDR2 FQNNGV. V was clipped by 4 bases and J by 4 bases, with 11 bases between them. The CDR3 sequence is 13 residues long. Written as DNA, the CDR3 is TGTGCCAGCAGCTCCCACGGCCGATACGAGCAGTACTTC. It is translated as CASSSHGRYEQYF.

This clonotype was recorded many times. J is TRBJ1-1 and V is TRBV4-1; weak D call: TRBD1 (5 bases). The CDR3 sequence is 14 residues long. Trimming shortened V by 6 bases and J by 1 base, and 12 bases separated the two germline ends. Germline V gene data show CDR1 as MGHRA and CDR2 as YSYEKL. The CDR3 region is CASRGPLKNTEAFF. The CDR3 nucleotides read TGCGCCAGCAGGGGGCCCCTAAAGAACACTGAAGCTTTCTTT.

V usage is TRBV4-3 and J usage is TRBJ2-7; D not resolved. Deletions cut 0 bases from V and 5 bases from J, with 20 bases between. The length of the CDR3 is 17 residues. In germline, CDR1 is LGHNA, CDR2 YSLEER. For the CDR3, the DNA is TGCGCCAGCAGCCAAGAGACGGTTAATCCCGAACCTGACGAGCAGTACTTC. The encoded protein is CASSQETVNPEPDEQYF.

J is TRBJ2-7 and V is TRBV5-1; D is ambiguous. The germline gives CDR1 SGHRS, CDR2 YFSETQ. This CDR3 region has 14 residues. V was pared by 0 bases and J by 3 bases, with 10 bases between. CDR3: CASSLDQSIYEQYF. For the CDR3, the DNA is TGCGCCAGCAGCTTGGATCAGTCAATCTACGAGCAGTACTTC.

The sample holds a few counts of this clonotype. This chain connects TRBV7-8 to TRBJ2-7, with TRBD1 matching 7 bases. The ends lost 6 bases at V and 2 bases at J; junction bases unmatched: 10. The CDR3 contains 15 residues. CDR1 SGHVS and CDR2 FQNEAQ come from the germline V gene. The CDR3 coding sequence is TGTGCCAGCAGACCGTCATGGGACAGTCCCTACGAGCAGTACTTC. It specifies CASRPSWDSPYEQYF.

Worth noting for this clonotype: Just one base apart from a much larger clone, this may be a read error. The chain couples TRBV4-3 to TRBJ2-3; D might be TRBD2 (6 bases). The CDR3 is 17 amino acids. Germline lookup yields CDR1 LGHNA and CDR2 YSLEER. The CDR3 nucleotides are TGCTCCAGCAGCTCCCTCCATGGTGGGGCGGGGTCTGATACGCAGTATTTT. It codes for CSSSSLHGGAGSDTQYF.

The table lists this clonotype with a few counts. The chain employs TRBV7-9 and TRBJ2-5; 9 nucleotides align to TRBD2. The CDR3 has 15 amino acids. Germline CDR1 is SEHNR and CDR2 is FQNEAQ (reference sequence). The J segment lost 5 bases and the V segment lost 5 bases, leaving 9 bases of the junction unmatched. CDR3 nucleotides: TGTGCCAGCAGCCGGCGGGGGGGCGGGTCGGAGACCCAGTACTTC. It yields the protein CASSRRGGGSETQYF.

This chain uses TRBV5-4 with TRBJ1-1; no clear D gene. This CDR3 comprises 14 residues. The germline V gene encodes CDR1 SGHNT and CDR2 YYREEE (reference sequence). Deletions cut 4 bases from V and 11 bases from J, with 21 bases between. CDR3 coding DNA: TGTGCCAGCAGCCACCAAGGACTACCCGGAGGGGCTTTCTTT. This encodes CASSHQGLPGGAFF.

The sample holds a few counts of this clonotype. The CDR3 sequence is CASSEIHGTGFHYGYTF. The DNA for the CDR3 is TGCGCCAGCAGTGAGATTCACGGGACAGGGTTTCACTATGGCTACACCTTC. The chain employs TRBV10-2 and TRBJ1-2, with TRBD1 matching 9 bases. The V gene end was trimmed by 2 bases and the J gene end by 3 bases; junction bases not matched to a gene: 10. CDR3 size: 17 residues. The germline CDR1 and CDR2 sequences are WSHSY and SAAADI.

This clonotype was recorded a few times. The rearrangement uses TRBV24-1 and TRBJ2-3; no reliable D call. Per the germline V gene, CDR1 is KGHDR and CDR2 is SFDVKD. The CDR3 has 16 residues. The V and J ends lost 3 bases and 0 bases respectively, with 12 bases between them. Written as DNA, the CDR3 is TGTGCCACCAGTGATCCCGGACCCTTGAGCACAGATACGCAGTATTTT. This sequence encodes CATSDPGPLSTDTQYF.